This entry lists 30 T cell receptor beta chains sequenced from one sample in a study of CD8 T cells in Susac syndrome. About 0.5 to 1 ug RNA was reverse transcribed with random hexamers. TCRdb redid the calling of the immunoSEQ multiplex PCR reads with MiXCR, one entry per CDR3 protein. The sample shows over 100,000 distinct CDR3 sequences, around 96% of them seen only once. Material for sequencing was CD4+ T cells from PBMCs. These receptor sequences come from a human donor with Susac syndrome.

The chain recombines TRBV12-3 or TRBV12-4 with TRBJ2-5, with D perhaps TRBD2 (6 bases). The CDR3 has 13 amino acids. Between the trimmed V and J ends, which lost 6 bases and 1 base, there was a span of 9 bases. The CDR3 region is CASRGTFQETQYF. The CDR3 nucleotides read TGTGCCAGCAGGGGGACTTTCCAAGAGACCCAGTACTTC.

The chain links TRBV3-1 to TRBJ2-2; D unresolved. V dropped 0 bases and J dropped 10 bases, with 3 bases sitting between them. The germline CDR1 and CDR2 sequences are LGHDT and YNNKEL (reference sequence). The CDR3 contains 11 residues. CDR3 region: CASSQDAELFF. The DNA for the CDR3 is TGTGCCAGCAGCCAAGATGCGGAGCTGTTTTTT. Drawing the rest from reference TRBV3-1 and TRBJ2-2, the complete variable domain is DTAVSQTPKYLVTQMGNDKSIKCEQNLGHDTMYWYKQDSKKFLKIMFSYNNKELIINETVPNRFSPKSPDKAHLNLHINSLELGDSAVYFCASSQDAELFFGEGSRLTVL.

The V and J genes are TRBV9 and TRBJ1-3; D unresolved. Germline assignment: CDR1 SGDLS and CDR2 YYNGEE. Trimming stripped 4 bases from V and 0 bases from J, with 2 bases between. This CDR3 region has 12 residues. CDR3 bases: TGTGCCAGCAGCCCCTCTGGAAACACCATATATTTT. It translates to CASSPSGNTIYF.

The chain recombines TRBV15 with TRBJ2-1, with a weak D call TRBD2 (6 bases). The CDR3 loop spans 15 amino acids. The germline V and J ends were trimmed by 8 bases and 7 bases, with 21 bases remaining between them. Germline V gene data show CDR1 as LNHNV and CDR2 as YYDKDF (reference sequence). The CDR3 region is CATGPWEAPRNEQFF. Written as DNA, the CDR3 is TGTGCCACCGGACCCTGGGAGGCTCCTAGGAATGAGCAGTTCTTC.

The chain's CDR3 is CASSLSPGDEQFF. The CDR3 bases are TGCGCCAGCAGCTTGAGCCCCGGGGATGAGCAGTTCTTC. The chain employs TRBV5-1 and TRBJ2-1; possible D gene TRBD2, 5 bases. V shed 1 base and J shed 8 bases, with 10 bases lying between them. Germline V gene sequence: CDR1 SGHRS, CDR2 YFSETQ. CDR3 size: 13 residues. Complete variable domain (other parts from reference TRBV5-1 and TRBJ2-1): KAGVTQTPRYLIKTRGQQVTLSCSPISGHRSVSWYQQTPGQGLQFLFEYFSETQRNKGNFPGRFSGRQFSNSRSEMNVSTLELGDSALYLCASSLSPGDEQFFGPGTRLTVL.

The rearrangement joins TRBV28 to TRBJ2-5; TRBD2 matches at 7 bases. The CDR3 length is 12 residues. V lost 6 bases to trimming and J lost 4 bases; unmatched junction nucleotides: 2. Germline assignment: CDR1 MDHEN and CDR2 SYDVKM. The CDR3 is CASSGRRETQYF. Written as DNA, the CDR3 is TGTGCCAGCAGCGGGAGGAGAGAGACCCAGTACTTC.

The chain carries TRBV7-9 and TRBJ2-4, with 10 bases matching TRBD1. The germline V gene has CDR1 SEHNR and CDR2 FQNEAQ (reference sequence). V was clipped by 5 bases and J by 3 bases; unmatched bases: 10. CDR3 length: 17 amino acids. CDR3 sequence (DNA): TGTGCCAGCAGCCCAGGACAGGGGGACGGCGGCAAAAACATTCAGTACTTC. As protein: CASSPGQGDGGKNIQYF.

This sequence joins TRBV20-1 and TRBJ2-1; D possibly uses TRBD1 or TRBD2 (6 bases each). V lost 3 bases to trimming and J lost 5 bases, with 8 bases between them. The CDR3 is 12 residues long. The V gene's germline CDR1 is DFQATT and CDR2 SNEGSKA (reference sequence). The DNA for the CDR3 is TGCAGTGCTAGGCGGGACAACAATGAGCAGTTCTTC. It specifies CSARRDNNEQFF.

This rearrangement joins TRBV28 to TRBJ1-1; D gene uncertain. This CDR3 contains 15 residues. Germline V gives CDR1 MDHEN, CDR2 SYDVKM. V was clipped by 3 bases and J by 2 bases, with 13 bases between them. In DNA form, the CDR3 reads TGTGCCAGCAGTTTCGCCGGGAGGTTCAACACTGAAGCTTTCTTT. It specifies CASSFAGRFNTEAFF.

V and J are TRBV6-2 or TRBV6-3 and TRBJ2-5; perhaps TRBD2 as D (5 bases). This CDR3 spans 14 amino acids. V was shortened by 5 bases and J by 1 base, with 11 bases between the two germline ends. The germline CDR1 and CDR2 sequences are MNHEY and SVGEGT. DNA for the CDR3: TGTGCCAGCAGTCCCGGGATCCTCCAAGAGACCCAGTACTTC. Translated, it gives CASSPGILQETQYF.

V and J are TRBV29-1 and TRBJ2-1; 7 nucleotides agree with TRBD1. Germline V lookup: CDR1 SQVTM, CDR2 ANQGSEA. This CDR3 contains 12 residues. The V gene end was trimmed by 7 bases and the J gene end by 10 bases; junction bases not matched to a gene: 10. DNA of the CDR3: TGCAGCGGGGAGACAGGGACCCGCGAGCAGTTCTTC. As protein: CSGETGTREQFF.

The chain has TRBV7-2 and TRBJ2-2, with 14 bases fitting TRBD2. J lost 3 bases, V lost 5 bases, and 5 bases had no gene match. This CDR3 spans 17 amino acids. Germline V gives CDR1 SGHTA, CDR2 FQGNSA. Here the CDR3 reads CASSTTSGRGYTGELFF. The CDR3 nucleotides read TGTGCCAGCAGCACGACTAGCGGGAGGGGGTACACCGGGGAGCTGTTTTTT. The complete variable domain, with remaining parts taken from reference TRBV7-2 and TRBJ2-2, reads GAGVSQSPSNKVTEKGKDVELRCDPISGHTALYWYRQSLGQGLEFLIYFQGNSAPDKSGLPSDRFSAERTGGSVSTLTIQRTQQEDSAVYLCASSTTSGRGYTGELFFGEGSRLTVL.

The rearrangement uses TRBV5-4 and TRBJ1-5, with D maybe TRBD1 (5 bases). V was pared by 5 bases and J by 1 base, with 10 bases between. The CDR3 is 14 residues long. Per the germline V gene, CDR1 is SGHNT and CDR2 is YYREEE (reference sequence). The CDR3 sequence: CASRLWGSNQPQHF. In nucleotides, the CDR3 is TGTGCCAGCAGACTGTGGGGCAGCAATCAGCCCCAGCATTTT.

V is TRBV20-1 and J is TRBJ2-1; 7 bases map to TRBD2. This CDR3 is 16 amino acids long. Germline V CDR1 and CDR2: DFQATT, SNEGSKA (reference sequence). Trimming cost V 6 bases and J 0 bases; bases outside gene matches: 11. CDR3 nucleotide sequence: TGCAGTGCCCGACGCTCGGGGGGAAGCTCCTACAATGAGCAGTTCTTC. Its protein product is CSARRSGGSSYNEQFF.

This chain joins TRBV28 and TRBJ1-5; D uncertain. Trimming took off 9 bases at V and 6 bases at J, with 12 bases between the two ends. In germline, CDR1 is MDHEN, CDR2 SYDVKM. The CDR3 consists of 12 residues. This CDR3 is CASRLLSQPQHF. Written as DNA, the CDR3 is TGTGCCAGTCGGCTGCTAAGTCAGCCCCAGCATTTT.

The rearrangement uses TRBV29-1 and TRBJ2-7; D gene ambiguous. V was clipped by 5 bases and J by 5 bases, with 16 bases between them. The CDR3 extends over 13 amino acids. The germline V gene has CDR1 SQVTM and CDR2 ANQGSEA. CDR3 amino acids: CSVKTGSGNEQYF. The CDR3 DNA reads TGCAGCGTTAAAACGGGCAGTGGCAACGAGCAGTACTTC.

The V call is TRBV2, the J call TRBJ2-5, with TRBD1 matching 7 bases. CDR3 length: 13 residues. The trim removed 8 bases at V and 5 bases at J, leaving 8 bases unmatched. CDR1 SNHLY and CDR2 FYNNEI come from the germline V gene. The CDR3 reads CASWRGGLETQYF. The CDR3 DNA reads TGTGCCAGCTGGAGAGGGGGCCTTGAGACCCAGTACTTC.

The chain combines TRBV29-1 with TRBJ2-3; no clear D. This CDR3 contains 14 residues. V was trimmed by 4 bases and J by 3 bases, leaving 14 bases between them. Per germline, CDR1 SQVTM and CDR2 ANQGSEA. CDR3 sequence reads: CSVARLGGTDTQYF. The CDR3 DNA follows: TGCAGCGTTGCGAGGCTCGGCGGAACAGATACGCAGTATTTT.

The genes are TRBV25-1 and TRBJ1-4; D gene ambiguous. Trimming took 9 bases from V and 2 from J, leaving 10 bases between them. Looked up from germline, CDR1 is MGHDK and CDR2 is SYGVNS. This CDR3 comprises 13 residues. The DNA for the CDR3 is TGTGCCAGTACCAGCGTCACTAATGAAAAACTGTTTTTT. Protein: CASTSVTNEKLFF.

This clonotype appeared once. V and J are TRBV12-3 or TRBV12-4 and TRBJ2-7; the D is unclear. The ends were cut back, 0 bases at V and 7 bases at J, with 7 bases in the middle. The CDR3 runs to 12 residues. The CDR3, as DNA: TGTGCCAGCAGTTTAGCCCGCGGAGAGCAGTACTTC. Its translation: CASSLARGEQYF.

The rearrangement uses TRBV14 and TRBJ2-3; the D call may be TRBD1 or TRBD2 (5 bases each). Trimming pared 1 base from V and 3 bases from J, leaving 8 bases between. The germline V gene has CDR1 SGHDN and CDR2 FVKESK. CDR3 length: 14 amino acids. The CDR3 is CASSQGGRTDTQYF. In DNA, the CDR3 is TGTGCCAGCAGCCAAGGGGGACGGACAGATACGCAGTATTTT.

V usage is TRBV30 and J usage is TRBJ1-5, with a tentative D call TRBD1 (5 bases). Trimming took 0 bases from V and 11 from J, leaving 11 bases between them. Germline V gene data show CDR1 as GTSNPN and CDR2 as SVGIG (reference sequence). CDR3 length equals 12 residues. Here the CDR3 reads CAWSVPGESQHF. The CDR3 nucleotides are TGTGCCTGGAGTGTACCGGGGGAGTCCCAGCATTTT.

The rearrangement uses TRBV20-1 and TRBJ1-5; 8 positions match TRBD1. The germline V gene encodes CDR1 DFQATT and CDR2 SNEGSKA (reference sequence). The CDR3 extends over 14 amino acids. V lost 6 bases to trimming and J lost 7 bases; unmatched junction nucleotides: 11. The CDR3 region has the DNA TGCAGTGCAGCCCCGGGACAGGTGGGGCAGCCCCAGCATTTT. The encoded protein is CSAAPGQVGQPQHF.

The chain carries TRBV5-1 and TRBJ2-5, with D perhaps TRBD1 (5 bases). Trimming left V 0 bases short and J 2 bases short, with 11 bases between. This CDR3 has 15 residues. Germline values: CDR1 SGHRS, CDR2 YFSETQ. CDR3 sequence: CASSLGDSWQETQYF. Here the CDR3 DNA reads TGCGCCAGCAGCTTGGGAGACAGTTGGCAAGAGACCCAGTACTTC.

The genes are TRBV29-1 and TRBJ1-1, with a weak D call TRBD1 (5 bases). The CDR3 is 12 amino acids. Trimming took 6 bases from V and 0 from J, leaving 8 bases between them. CDR1 SQVTM and CDR2 ANQGSEA come from the germline V gene. CDR3: CSVTGLNTEAFF. The DNA of the CDR3 is TGCAGCGTAACAGGCTTGAACACTGAAGCTTTCTTT. Filled out from reference TRBV29-1 and TRBJ1-1, the complete variable domain reads SAVISQKPSRDICQRGTSLTIQCQVDSQVTMMFWYRQQPGQSLTLIATANQGSEATYESGFVIDKFPISRPNLTFSTLTVSNMSPEDSSIYLCSVTGLNTEAFFGQGTRLTVV.

The rearrangement uses TRBV25-1 and TRBJ2-5; TRBD1 agrees at 10 bases. CDR1 MGHDK and CDR2 SYGVNS come from the germline V gene. CDR3 size: 16 residues. With V trimmed by 9 bases and J by 5 bases, 15 bases remained unmatched. In nucleotides, the CDR3 is TGTGCCAGTTCTGAGGGACAGGGGTTTACGATGGAGACCCAGTACTTC. Its protein product is CASSEGQGFTMETQYF.

The chain has TRBV20-1 and TRBJ2-7, with TRBD2 matching over 14 bases. CDR3 size: 15 residues. V trimming: 4 bases; J trimming: 2 bases; junction bases outside the gene matches: 4. Germline V lookup: CDR1 DFQATT, CDR2 SNEGSKA (reference sequence). The CDR3 DNA reads as TGCAGTGCTAAGGGGACTAGCGGGAGCACCTACGAGCAGTACTTC. The encoded protein is CSAKGTSGSTYEQYF.

This clonotype has only one observation. The rearrangement uses TRBV18 and TRBJ1-1, with D possibly TRBD1 on 5 matching bases. CDR1 is KGHSH, CDR2 LQKENI, per germline. The CDR3 is made up of 14 amino acids. V lost 3 bases to trimming and J lost 2 bases, with 10 bases between them. In DNA form, the CDR3 reads TGTGCCAGCTCACCGACAGCCCTTAACACTGAAGCTTTCTTT. It codes for CASSPTALNTEAFF.

This clonotype was counted a single time. This chain links TRBV5-1 with TRBJ2-1, with TRBD2 as a possible D gene (7 bases). The ends were cut back, 4 bases at V and 4 bases at J, with 18 bases in the middle. Germline CDR1 is SGHRS and CDR2 is YFSETQ. The CDR3 spans 16 residues. The CDR3 DNA follows: TGCGCCAGCAGCCCGGGGGGCGGGACTGGATACAATGAGCAGTTCTTC. Its translation: CASSPGGGTGYNEQFF.

The V call is TRBV19, the J call TRBJ2-1, with 9 bases fitting TRBD1. V dropped 0 bases and J dropped 6; count of bases not matched to a gene: 12. CDR1 LNHDA and CDR2 SQIVND come from the germline V gene (reference sequence). The CDR3 covers 18 residues. The CDR3 region has the DNA TGTGCCAGTAGTATAGAACACTCCGGGACAGGGCTGGTCAATGAGCAGTTCTTC. It specifies CASSIEHSGTGLVNEQFF.